The sequence of this TCR beta chain was determined in a study of OX40 agonist ivuxolimab in advanced cancers. Study information: Age averaged around 54 years (range about 20 to 80), and 82.7% were male. 40% to 50% of patients had received prior checkpoint inhibitor therapy.

Assay used: immunoSEQ multiplex PCR; TCRdb lists only in-frame clones, some missing. The repertoire has 72,000 or so clones, nearly 90% of them found once; the top ten carry 1.3%. Findings of the study overall: Expanded peripheral T cells had an undetermined antigen specificity.

Blood sampling was done at baseline, cycle 4 day 1, and cycle 7 day 1. CDR1 SGHAT and CDR2 FQNNGV come from the germline V gene. The V and J ends lost 3 bases and 5 bases respectively, with 9 bases between them. CDR3 length: 13 amino acids. A remark on this clone: Its target is unknown.

The source was CD4+ or CD8+ T cells sorted from blood, collected in a trial of the OX40 agonist ivuxolimab. The receptor was isolated from an adult with an advanced solid tumor such as melanoma, head and neck, liver or kidney cancer. The chain combines TRBV11-2 with TRBJ2-3; the D is unclear. The CDR3 DNA reads as TGTGCCAGCAGCTTTGGTCGGATAGATACGCAGTATTTT. This sequence encodes CASSFGRIDTQYF. Full variable domain (remainder filled in from reference TRBV11-2 and TRBJ2-3): EAGVAQSPRYKIIEKRQSVAFWCNPISGHATLYWYQQILGQGPKLLIQFQNNGVVDDSQLPKDRFSAERLKGVDSTLKIQPAKLEDSAVYLCASSFGRIDTQYFGPGTRLTVL.